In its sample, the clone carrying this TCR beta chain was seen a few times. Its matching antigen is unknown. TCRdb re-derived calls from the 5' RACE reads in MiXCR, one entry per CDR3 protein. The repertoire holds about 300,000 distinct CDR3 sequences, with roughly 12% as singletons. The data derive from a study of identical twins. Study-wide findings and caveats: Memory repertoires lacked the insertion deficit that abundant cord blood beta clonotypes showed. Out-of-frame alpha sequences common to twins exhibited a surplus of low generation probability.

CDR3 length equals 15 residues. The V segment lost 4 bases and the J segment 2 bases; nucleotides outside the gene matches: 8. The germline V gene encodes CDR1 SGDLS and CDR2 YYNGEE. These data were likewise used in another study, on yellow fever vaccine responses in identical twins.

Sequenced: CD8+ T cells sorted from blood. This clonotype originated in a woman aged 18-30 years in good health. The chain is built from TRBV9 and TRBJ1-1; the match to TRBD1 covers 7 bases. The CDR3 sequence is CASSFSDRINTEAFF. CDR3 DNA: TGTGCCAGCAGCTTCTCGGACAGGATCAACACTGAAGCTTTCTTT.